Listed below are T cell receptor beta chains from one sample, sequenced in a study of T cell responses to AZD1222 COVID-19 vaccine. This table comes from immunoSEQ multiplex PCR, and its TCRdb copy is limited to in-frame clones, with some not included. The sample yields 120,000 or so clones, approximately 85% seen once. Source: peripheral blood, taken on day 0 of AZD1222 vaccination. The receptors come from an adult in good health. CDR3s include the opening cysteine and the closing phenylalanine or tryptophan. D genes are given only for firm matches. The listing skips clone size in some rows; elsewhere it reads once, few, many or a size class.

TRBD2,TRBJ2-2,.,TRBV28,TGTGCCAGCAGGTTAGCGGGAGGGTCGCACACCGGGGAGCTGTTTTTT,CASRLAGGSHTGELFF
.,TRBJ2-3,.,TRBV19,TGTGCCAGTAGTACCAGGACCACCACAGATACGCAGTATTTT,CASSTRTTTDTQYF
.,TRBJ1-2,.,TRBV14,TGTGCCAGCAGCCCAAACCAGCGGGGGTATGGCTACACCTTC,CASSPNQRGYGYTF
.,TRBJ1-6,.,TRBV4-1,TGCGCCAGCAGCCAAGTAAATCCCCCCCTCCACTTT,CASSQVNPPLHF
.,TRBJ1-5,.,TRBV4-1,TGCGCCAGCAGCCTTGGGGCAGGGAATAGCAATCAGCCCCAGCATTTT,CASSLGAGNSNQPQHF
.,TRBJ2-7,.,TRBV9,TGTGCCAGCAGCGTCGAGAACTCCTACGAGCAGTACTTC,CASSVENSYEQYF
TRBD1,TRBJ1-1,once,TRBV24-1,TGTGCCACCAGGGGACAGTCTGGGAACACTGAAGCTTTCTTT,CATRGQSGNTEAFF
.,TRBJ2-7,few,TRBV7-9,TGTGCCAGCACCGCAAGAGGGTACGAGCAGTACTTC,CASTARGYEQYF
.,TRBJ1-5,.,TRBV19,TGTGCCAGTACCGATCCGTACAGGGAAGGGTACAGTCAGCCCCAGCATTTT,CASTDPYREGYSQPQHF
.,TRBJ1-1,once,TRBV4-1,TGCGCCAGCCAAAAAGGGGACACTGAAGCTTTCTTT,CASQKGDTEAFF
.,TRBJ1-6,.,TRBV27,TGTGCCAGCAGTTTGATCCCGGCAGGGAATTCACCCCTCCACTTT,CASSLIPAGNSPLHF
.,TRBJ1-1,.,TRBV10-1,TGCGCCAGCAGTGAGGTAGGAACTGAAGCTTTCTTT,CASSEVGTEAFF
.,TRBJ1-2,.,TRBV6-4,TGTGCCAGCAGTGCCAGTACAGGGCATGGCTACACCTTC,CASSASTGHGYTF
TRBD1,TRBJ1-2,.,TRBV7-2,TGTGCCAGCAGCCATCCCAGGGACAGGGGGTTAAGTGGCTACACCTTC,CASSHPRDRGLSGYTF
.,TRBJ2-4,.,TRBV29-1,TGCAGCGTTTTGTTGGTAGGGCTAGCCAAAAACATTCAGTACTTC,CSVLLVGLAKNIQYF
.,TRBJ1-2,.,TRBV19,TGTGCCAGTAGTAAGGGGCCGGAAGGTGGCTACACCTTC,CASSKGPEGGYTF
.,TRBJ1-5,few,TRBV15,TGTGCCACCAGCAGAGAATCTGCCAGGGATCAGCCCCAGCATTTT,CATSRESARDQPQHF
.,TRBJ1-5,.,TRBV24-1,TGTGCCACCGGTCCGGGTTTAGGACAGCCCCAGCATTTT,CATGPGLGQPQHF
TRBD2,TRBJ2-3,.,TRBV14,TGTGCCAGCAGCCAAGGGCTAGCGGGAGGGCTGAGCACAGATACGCAGTATTTT,CASSQGLAGGLSTDTQYF
TRBD1,TRBJ1-3,few,TRBV12-5,TGTGCTAGTGGTTTGGTCCCGACAGGGCGCTCTGGAAACACCATATATTTT,CASGLVPTGRSGNTIYF
.,TRBJ2-5,.,TRBV7-3,TGTGCCAGCAGCTTAGGGGTCGGAGGCGGCCAAGAGACCCAGTACTTC,CASSLGVGGGQETQYF
TRBD1,TRBJ2-2,.,TRBV30,TGTGCCTGGAGGGGTATGTCCTACAGGGGGCTCACCGGGGAGCTGTTTTTT,CAWRGMSYRGLTGELFF
.,TRBJ1-4,once,TRBV18,TGTGCCAGCTCAAGGAGGCAGTCTTCTAATGAAAAACTGTTTTTT,CASSRRQSSNEKLFF
.,TRBJ2-7,.,TRBV9,TGTGCCAGCAGCGGCCCTTACGGCGACGAGCAGTACTTC,CASSGPYGDEQYF
.,TRBJ1-1,.,TRBV2,TGTGCCAGCATTTCGCCAAGGGCGGTGTTCGCTGAAGCTTTCTTT,CASISPRAVFAEAFF
TRBD2,TRBJ2-3,.,TRBV10-3,TGTGCCATCAGTGGGTCAGCGGGGGACACAGATACGCAGTATTTT,CAISGSAGDTDTQYF
TRBD1,TRBJ1-2,.,TRBV27,TGTGCCAGCAGTTCAGGGGGGATCAACTATGGCTACACCTTC,CASSSGGINYGYTF
.,TRBJ1-2,few,TRBV20-1,TGCAGTGCTAGAGATCCCGCGTTCTACACCTTC,CSARDPAFYTF
.,TRBJ1-2,once,TRBV6-1,TGTGCCAGCAGTGAAGGGACAGTCATAGGCTACACCTTC,CASSEGTVIGYTF
.,TRBJ1-2,.,TRBV9,TGTGCCAGCAGCACGGGGTTCTATGGCTACACCTTC,CASSTGFYGYTF
.,TRBJ2-7,.,TRBV4-2,TGTGCCAGCAGCCAAGATGAAGGGACAGCGGGCTACGAGCAGTACTTC,CASSQDEGTAGYEQYF
.,TRBJ1-2,.,TRBV20-1,TGCAGTGCTAGTTTAAGGGAAATAGGTGGCTACACCTTC,CSASLREIGGYTF
.,TRBJ2-5,.,TRBV7-3,TGTGCCAGCAGCTTTGCGGGGCGAAAAGAGACCCAGTACTTC,CASSFAGRKETQYF
.,TRBJ1-2,once,TRBV2,TGTGCCAGCAGTGGACAGCTTGGCGGCTACACCTTC,CASSGQLGGYTF
.,TRBJ1-1,.,TRBV7-6,TGTGCCAGCAGCCGAGGGAGCACTGAAGCTTTCTTT,CASSRGSTEAFF
TRBD2,TRBJ2-1,.,TRBV11-3,TGTGCCAGCAGCTCCGGGACTAGCTTATCCTACAATGAGCAGTTCTTC,CASSSGTSLSYNEQFF
.,TRBJ1-5,.,TRBV28,TGTGCCAGCAGATTCTTCGGACACCTTAGCAATCAGCCCCAGCATTTT,CASRFFGHLSNQPQHF
TRBD2,TRBJ2-1,.,TRBV19,TGTGCCAGTAATATAGGGACTAGCGGGGGCAATGAGCAGTTCTTC,CASNIGTSGGNEQFF
TRBD2,TRBJ2-7,.,TRBV7-3,TGTGCCAGCAGCGCATTAGCGGGGGCCCAGTACGAGCAGTACTTC,CASSALAGAQYEQYF
TRBD2,TRBJ2-1,.,TRBV7-6,TGTGCCAGCAGCCCGGGGACTAGATACAATGAGCAGTTCTTC,CASSPGTRYNEQFF
TRBD1,TRBJ1-1,.,TRBV19,TGTGCCAGTAGGCGACAGGGTGTGGAGAACACTGAAGCTTTCTTT,CASRRQGVENTEAFF
.,TRBJ2-7,.,TRBV24-1,TGTGCCACCAGTGATTCATCGGACCGCGAGCAGTACTTC,CATSDSSDREQYF
.,TRBJ2-5,.,TRBV4-2,TGTGCCAGCAGCCCCCTCCCGGGACCTAGGGACCAAGAGACCCAGTACTTC,CASSPLPGPRDQETQYF
TRBD1,TRBJ1-2,.,TRBV6-2/TRBV6-3,TGTGCCAGCAGTCGGACAGGCTATGGCTACACCTTC,CASSRTGYGYTF
TRBD1,TRBJ1-3,.,TRBV6-5,TGTGCCAGCAGTCCAGGGGGCTCTGGAAACACCATATATTTT,CASSPGGSGNTIYF
TRBD1,TRBJ1-5,few,TRBV7-2,TGTGCCAGCAGCCTACAGGGGCCCGCGGATCAGCCCCAGCATTTT,CASSLQGPADQPQHF
.,TRBJ2-5,many,TRBV19,TGTGCCAGTAGTATGGAAGTGAGCGGGTCGGGGACCCAGTACTTC,CASSMEVSGSGTQYF
TRBD1,TRBJ2-7,few,TRBV11-2,TGTGCCAGCAGCACTCACAGGGGGCGAGCCTACGAGCAGTACTTC,CASSTHRGRAYEQYF
TRBD1,TRBJ2-7,.,TRBV11-2,TGTGCCAGCAGCCCCAACAGGGGCTCCTACGAGCAGTACTTC,CASSPNRGSYEQYF
.,TRBJ1-2,.,TRBV14,TGTGCCAGCAGCCCCAAGAGGCAGGGCTATGGCTACACCTTC,CASSPKRQGYGYTF
.,TRBJ1-5,.,TRBV25-1,TGTGCCAGCAGTCCAAATAAGGGCCTTGATAGCAATCAGCCCCAGCATTTT,CASSPNKGLDSNQPQHF
TRBD2,TRBJ2-3,.,TRBV25-1,TGTGCCAGCAGTGAATATGGCGGGCGGGGGACAGATACGCAGTATTTT,CASSEYGGRGTDTQYF
.,TRBJ2-3,once,TRBV5-4,TGTGCCAGCAGCTTGGAGGCGGACACAGATACGCAGTATTTT,CASSLEADTDTQYF